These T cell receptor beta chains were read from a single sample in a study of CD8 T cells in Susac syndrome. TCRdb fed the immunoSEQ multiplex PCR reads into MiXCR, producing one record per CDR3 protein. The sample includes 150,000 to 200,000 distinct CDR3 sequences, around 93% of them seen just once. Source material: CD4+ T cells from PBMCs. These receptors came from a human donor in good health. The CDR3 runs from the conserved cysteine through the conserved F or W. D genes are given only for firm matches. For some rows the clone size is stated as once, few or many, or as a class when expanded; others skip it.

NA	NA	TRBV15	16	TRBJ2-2	CATSRGGAGKTGELFF	TGTGCCACCAGCAGAGGGGGTGCAGGGAAAACCGGGGAGCTGTTTTTT
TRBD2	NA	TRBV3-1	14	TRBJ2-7	CASRSSGVLYEQYF	TGTGCCAGCAGGTCTAGCGGGGTCCTCTACGAGCAGTACTTC
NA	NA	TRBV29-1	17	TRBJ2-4	CSVEPAGPEGAKNIQYF	TGCAGCGTTGAACCGGCGGGGCCAGAAGGGGCCAAAAACATTCAGTACTTC
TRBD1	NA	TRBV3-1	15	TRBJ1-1	CASSQAGTGGTEAFF	TGTGCCAGCAGCCAAGCCGGGACAGGGGGCACTGAAGCTTTCTTT
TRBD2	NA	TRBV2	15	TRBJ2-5	CASSPTSGGAKTQYF	TGTGCCAGCAGTCCAACTAGCGGGGGGGCTAAGACCCAGTACTTC
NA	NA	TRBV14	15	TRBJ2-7	CASSQGSWAAYEQYF	TGTGCCAGCAGCCAAGGTAGCTGGGCGGCCTACGAGCAGTACTTC
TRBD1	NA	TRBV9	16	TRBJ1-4	CASSLSLGTGNEKLFF	TGTGCCAGCAGCCTATCCCTCGGGACAGGGAATGAAAAACTGTTTTTT
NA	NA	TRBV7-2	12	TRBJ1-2	CASSSSNYGYTF	TGTGCCAGCAGCTCGAGTAACTATGGCTACACCTTC
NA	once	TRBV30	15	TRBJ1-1	CAWTSPGGKNTEAFF	TGTGCCTGGACCTCGCCAGGAGGGAAGAACACTGAAGCTTTCTTT
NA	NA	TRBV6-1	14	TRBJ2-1	CASCHLAYRNEQFF	TGTGCCAGCTGCCACCTCGCCTACCGGAATGAGCAGTTCTTC
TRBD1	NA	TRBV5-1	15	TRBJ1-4	CASSLGTGRGEKLFF	TGCGCCAGCAGCTTGGGGACAGGGCGGGGTGAAAAACTGTTTTTT
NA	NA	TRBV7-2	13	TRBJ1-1	CASSNQGMGEAFF	TGTGCCAGCAGCAACCAGGGCATGGGTGAAGCTTTCTTT
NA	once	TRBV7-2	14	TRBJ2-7	CASSLAYNSYEQYF	TGTGCCAGCAGCTTAGCATACAACTCCTACGAGCAGTACTTC
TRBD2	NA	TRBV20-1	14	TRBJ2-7	CSASASGGPYEQYF	TGCAGTGCTAGTGCGAGCGGGGGTCCCTACGAGCAGTACTTC
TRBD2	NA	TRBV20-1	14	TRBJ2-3	CSAVLADSTDTQYF	TGCAGTGCTGTACTAGCGGACAGCACAGATACGCAGTATTTT
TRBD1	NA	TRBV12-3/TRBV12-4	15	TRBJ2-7	CASSPGQGLPYEQYF	TGTGCCAGCAGTCCCGGACAGGGGTTACCCTACGAGCAGTACTTC
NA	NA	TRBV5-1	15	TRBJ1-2	CASSLETPERYGYTF	TGCGCCAGCAGCTTGGAGACGCCAGAGAGGTATGGCTACACCTTC
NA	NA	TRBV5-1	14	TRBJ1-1	CASSLEGGWTEAFF	TGCGCCAGCAGCTTGGAAGGGGGATGGACTGAAGCTTTCTTT
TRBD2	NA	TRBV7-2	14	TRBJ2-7	CASSRGDFTYEQYF	TGTGCCAGCAGCCGGGGGGACTTCACCTACGAGCAGTACTTC
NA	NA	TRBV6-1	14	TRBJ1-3	CASSTDSSGNTIYF	TGTGCCAGCAGTACGGACAGCTCTGGAAACACCATATATTTT
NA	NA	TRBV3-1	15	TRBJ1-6	CASSQGQGRNSPLHF	TGTGCCAGCAGCCAAGGGCAGGGTCGGAATTCACCCCTCCACTTT
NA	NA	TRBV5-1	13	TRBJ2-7	CASSLERSYEQYF	TGCGCCAGCAGCTTGGAGAGATCGTACGAGCAGTACTTC
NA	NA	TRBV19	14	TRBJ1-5	CASTPTGGNQPQHF	TGTGCCAGTACCCCGACCGGCGGCAATCAGCCCCAGCATTTT
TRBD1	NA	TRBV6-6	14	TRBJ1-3	CASRGQVAGNTIYF	TGTGCCAGCAGAGGACAGGTAGCTGGAAACACCATATATTTT
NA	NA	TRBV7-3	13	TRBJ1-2	CASSQSSVDGYTF	TGTGCCAGCAGCCAGAGTTCCGTAGATGGCTACACCTTC
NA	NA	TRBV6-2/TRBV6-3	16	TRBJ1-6	CASSLGGDTYNSPLHF	TGTGCCAGCAGTCTAGGGGGAGACACCTATAATTCACCCCTCCACTTT
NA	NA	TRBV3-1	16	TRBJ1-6	CASSQGGGSYNSPLHF	TGTGCCAGCAGCCAAGGGGGTGGCTCCTATAATTCACCCCTCCACTTT